This is a list of T cell receptor beta chains from one sample in a study of Tregs in tolerant kidney transplant recipients. Some clones are missing from TCRdb's copy, which holds only in-frame ones; the method was immunoSEQ multiplex PCR. The sample includes about 73,000 clones, around 90% of them seen just once. The sample in question was Tregs from blood, obtained before the transplant. Every receptor here comes from a human donor who received a combined kidney and bone marrow transplant. Both conserved end residues are part of each CDR3. A D gene is named only where the DNA matches it firmly. Where a row states a size, it is once, few, many or the class of an expanded clone; other rows omit it.

cdr3_aa: CASSPRNSYEQYF
cdr3_nt: TGTGCCAGTAGTCCCCGAAACTCCTACGAGCAGTACTTC
j_call: TRBJ2-7
d_call: .
clone_size: .
v_call: TRBV19

cdr3_aa: CASSFDRGDQPQHF
cdr3_nt: TGTGCCAGCAGCTTTGACAGGGGGGATCAGCCCCAGCATTTT
j_call: TRBJ1-5
d_call: TRBD1
clone_size: .
v_call: TRBV6-5

cdr3_aa: CASSSTSGAYEQYF
cdr3_nt: TGCGCCAGCAGCTCTACTAGCGGGGCCTACGAGCAGTACTTC
j_call: TRBJ2-7
d_call: TRBD2
clone_size: .
v_call: TRBV5-1

cdr3_aa: CASSQVGAGGYNEQFF
cdr3_nt: TGCGCCAGCAGCCAAGTTGGTGCGGGAGGGTACAATGAGCAGTTCTTC
j_call: TRBJ2-1
d_call: TRBD2
clone_size: .
v_call: TRBV4-1

cdr3_aa: CASSLARTSGNNEQFF
cdr3_nt: TGTGCCAGCAGCTTAGCTCGGACTAGCGGGAACAATGAGCAGTTCTTC
j_call: TRBJ2-1
d_call: TRBD2
clone_size: .
v_call: TRBV7-2

cdr3_aa: CASSYSSRAVEKLFF
cdr3_nt: TGTGCCAGCAGTTACTCGAGCAGGGCCGTTGAAAAACTGTTTTTT
j_call: TRBJ1-4
d_call: .
clone_size: .
v_call: TRBV6-6

cdr3_aa: CASSPNRLTTSYEQYF
cdr3_nt: TGTGCCAGCTCACCTAACCGACTCACGACCTCCTACGAGCAGTACTTC
j_call: TRBJ2-7
d_call: .
clone_size: .
v_call: TRBV18

cdr3_aa: CASSSQTGTTYEQYF
cdr3_nt: TGTGCCAGCAGCTCTCAAACGGGGACTACCTACGAGCAGTACTTC
j_call: TRBJ2-7
d_call: TRBD2
clone_size: few
v_call: TRBV7-2

cdr3_aa: CASSLEGQGTKAFF
cdr3_nt: TGTGCCAGCAGCTTGGAGGGACAGGGGACAAAAGCTTTCTTT
j_call: TRBJ1-1
d_call: TRBD1
clone_size: .
v_call: TRBV5-5

cdr3_aa: CASRGASLSTDTQYF
cdr3_nt: TGTGCCAGCAGGGGCGCGTCCCTAAGCACAGATACGCAGTATTTT
j_call: TRBJ2-3
d_call: .
clone_size: .
v_call: TRBV28

cdr3_aa: CASSLAGSGYEQYF
cdr3_nt: TGTGCCAGCAGCTTAGCCGGTTCAGGCTACGAGCAGTACTTC
j_call: TRBJ2-7
d_call: .
clone_size: few
v_call: TRBV7-2

cdr3_aa: CASSFSAGGSYEQYF
cdr3_nt: TGTGCCAGCAGCTTCTCAGCGGGAGGCTCCTACGAGCAGTACTTC
j_call: TRBJ2-7
d_call: TRBD2
clone_size: .
v_call: TRBV7-2

cdr3_aa: CASSSESDSPLHF
cdr3_nt: TGTGCCAGCAGTTCGGAATCTGATTCACCCCTCCACTTT
j_call: TRBJ1-6
d_call: .
clone_size: .
v_call: TRBV27

cdr3_aa: CAISEPRTSGGPRGTYEQYF
cdr3_nt: TGTGCCATCAGTGAGCCTCGGACTAGCGGGGGCCCCCGCGGGACCTACGAGCAGTACTTC
j_call: TRBJ2-7
d_call: TRBD2
clone_size: once
v_call: TRBV10-3

cdr3_aa: CASSLELGRETQYF
cdr3_nt: TGTGCCAGCAGCTTAGAACTAGGAAGAGAGACCCAGTACTTC
j_call: TRBJ2-5
d_call: .
clone_size: once
v_call: TRBV7-7

cdr3_aa: CASSEYEQYF
cdr3_nt: TGTGCCAGCAGTGAGTACGAGCAGTACTTC
j_call: TRBJ2-7
d_call: .
clone_size: few
v_call: TRBV6-5

cdr3_aa: CASSMSGRGTEAFF
cdr3_nt: TGTGCCAGTAGTATGAGCGGAAGGGGCACTGAAGCTTTCTTT
j_call: TRBJ1-1
d_call: .
clone_size: few
v_call: TRBV19

cdr3_aa: CSVGPGAEQFF
cdr3_nt: TGCAGCGTTGGACCCGGGGCTGAGCAGTTCTTC
j_call: TRBJ2-1
d_call: .
clone_size: .
v_call: TRBV29-1

cdr3_aa: CASSIAGVNNEQFF
cdr3_nt: TGTGCCAGCAGCATAGCGGGAGTAAACAATGAGCAGTTCTTC
j_call: TRBJ2-1
d_call: TRBD2
clone_size: .
v_call: TRBV6-6

cdr3_aa: CSVCGDIYTEAFF
cdr3_nt: TGCAGCGTCTGTGGAGATATTTACACTGAAGCTTTCTTT
j_call: TRBJ1-1
d_call: .
clone_size: .
v_call: TRBV29-1

cdr3_aa: CASSSHLNYEQYF
cdr3_nt: TGTGCCAGCAGCTCCCACCTAAACTACGAGCAGTACTTC
j_call: TRBJ2-7
d_call: .
clone_size: .
v_call: TRBV11-1

cdr3_aa: CASSSGWASGSNEQFF
cdr3_nt: TGTGCCAGCAGCTCAGGGTGGGCTAGCGGGAGTAATGAGCAGTTCTTC
j_call: TRBJ2-1
d_call: TRBD2
clone_size: .
v_call: TRBV27

cdr3_aa: CASSFLRGGELFF
cdr3_nt: TGTGCCAGCAGCTTTTTGCGGGGCGGGGAGCTGTTTTTT
j_call: TRBJ2-2
d_call: .
clone_size: few
v_call: TRBV11-2

cdr3_aa: CASSPQGSSYEQYF
cdr3_nt: TGTGCCAGCAGCCCGCAGGGGTCCTCCTACGAGCAGTACTTC
j_call: TRBJ2-7
d_call: .
clone_size: .
v_call: TRBV7-9

cdr3_aa: CASRNRDSYEQYF
cdr3_nt: TGTGCCAGCAGGAACAGGGACTCCTACGAGCAGTACTTC
j_call: TRBJ2-7
d_call: .
clone_size: .
v_call: TRBV28

cdr3_aa: CSVVGQFF
cdr3_nt: TGCAGCGTTGTAGGGCAGTTCTTC
j_call: TRBJ2-1
d_call: .
clone_size: .
v_call: TRBV29-1

cdr3_aa: CASSFRQGENIQYF
cdr3_nt: TGTGCCAGCAGTTTCCGGCAGGGTGAAAACATTCAGTACTTC
j_call: TRBJ2-4
d_call: .
clone_size: .
v_call: TRBV27

cdr3_aa: CAWSHPQLGSGQPQHF
cdr3_nt: TGTGCCTGGAGCCACCCCCAACTGGGTTCGGGTCAGCCCCAGCATTTT
j_call: TRBJ1-5
d_call: .
clone_size: .
v_call: TRBV30

cdr3_aa: CAISESKLGTSGPNEQFF
cdr3_nt: TGTGCCATCAGTGAGTCGAAACTAGGGACTAGCGGACCCAATGAGCAGTTCTTC
j_call: TRBJ2-1
d_call: TRBD2
clone_size: .
v_call: TRBV10-3

cdr3_aa: CASSVVGASTDTQYF
cdr3_nt: TGTGCCAGCAGCGTAGTCGGCGCTAGCACAGATACGCAGTATTTT
j_call: TRBJ2-3
d_call: .
clone_size: .
v_call: TRBV9

cdr3_aa: CASRHNTDTQYF
cdr3_nt: TGTGCCAGCAGGCACAACACAGATACGCAGTATTTT
j_call: TRBJ2-3
d_call: .
clone_size: .
v_call: TRBV7-9

cdr3_aa: CASSSGGRYSSYEQYF
cdr3_nt: TGTGCCAGCAGTTCAGGTGGGAGGTATAGCTCCTACGAGCAGTACTTC
j_call: TRBJ2-7
d_call: .
clone_size: .
v_call: TRBV6-5